Below are 4 T cell receptor beta chains sequenced from a single sample in a study of cytomegalovirus exposure and HLA in healthy donors listed by TCRdb under 2017. The method behind the library was the immunoSEQ multiplex PCR assay. The multiplex PCR relied on a mix of 60 forward primers for TCR Vbeta segments and 13 reverse primers for TCR Jbeta segments. Drawn from immuneACCESS, this table holds only the in-frame rearrangements with V and J called that TCRdb kept. Clones are partly lost; checked studies trace under half to an unresolved V gene and leave the rest unexplained. Present in this sample are 110,000 to 150,000 clones, roughly four fifths of which were seen just once. In total, the top ten clones hold 1% to 1.5% of the sample. The sequencing sample was made of PBMCs. The origin of the receptors is a woman in her thirties or forties in good health and CMV-seronegative.

J is TRBJ2-1 and V is TRBV18; maybe TRBD1 (6 bases). Trimming cost V 4 bases and J 0 bases, with 16 bases left between them. CDR3 size: 17 residues. Germline V gene lookup returns CDR1 KGHSH and CDR2 LQKENI. The CDR3 nucleotides read TGTGCCAGCTCACTTCAGGGTACAGGGCTCTCCTACAATGAGCAGTTCTTC. Translated: CASSLQGTGLSYNEQFF.

The chain joins TRBV11-2 to TRBJ2-3; 7 bases agree with TRBD2. Germline CDR1 reads SGHAT; CDR2 reads FQNNGV. Trimming took 6 bases from V and 4 from J; bases not matched to a gene: 7. The length of the CDR3 is 14 residues. CDR3 residues: CASRLAGVADTQYF. Written as DNA, the CDR3 is TGTGCCAGCAGGCTGGCGGGGGTGGCAGATACGCAGTATTTT.

The chain combines TRBV6-6 with TRBJ1-1; 7 bases line up with TRBD1. The junction had 10 bases not matched to a gene; V was cut back by 6 bases and J by 3 bases. The germline gives CDR1 MNHNY, CDR2 SVGAGI (reference sequence). This CDR3 contains 15 residues. CDR3 sequence reads: CASRKQPGQYTEAFF. CDR3 bases: TGTGCCAGCAGAAAGCAGCCGGGACAGTACACTGAAGCTTTCTTT.

This chain joins TRBV2 and TRBJ2-3, with 7 nucleotides matching TRBD2. The CDR3 loop spans 15 amino acids. CDR1 and CDR2 (germline): SNHLY, FYNNEI. V was pared by 2 bases and J by 1 base, with 3 bases of the junction left unmatched. CDR3 protein: CASSERTRRTDTQYF. CDR3 coding DNA: TGTGCCAGCAGTGAACGGACTAGACGCACAGATACGCAGTATTTT. Drawing the rest from reference TRBV2 and TRBJ2-3, the complete variable domain is EPEVTQTPSHQVTQMGQEVILRCVPISNHLYFYWYRQILGQKVEFLVSFYNNEISEKSEIFDDQFSVERPDGSNFTLKIRSTKLEDSAMYFCASSERTRRTDTQYFGPGTRLTVL.